The text below deals with one TCR beta chain. Germline V gene data show CDR1 as SNHLY and CDR2 as FYNNEI. CDR3 length equals 14 residues. Trimming removed 1 base at V and 1 base at J, with 7 bases between. These data belong to a study of T cell changes during pregnancy in multiple sclerosis. Data came from immunoSEQ multiplex PCR; TCRdb stores just in-frame clones and leaves some out. The sample has about 100,000 clones; 80% to 95% are singletons. This clonotype was obtained from a female donor with multiple sclerosis, enrolled in a pregnancy study. The material was peripheral blood, obtained after pregnancy. V usage is TRBV2 and J usage is TRBJ1-1; D remains unclear. The CDR3: CASSEGTGNTEAFF. As DNA, the CDR3 is TGTGCCAGCAGTGAAGGAACGGGGAACACTGAAGCTTTCTTT.